This T cell receptor beta chain stems from a study of T cells in Graves' hyperthyroidism and ophthalmopathy. This clonotype has at least ten counts. Clinical Activity Scores of at least 3, NOSPECS grades of at least 4 and durations under 3 months characterized ophthalmopathy patients. Template material for amplifying TCR beta CDR3 regions consisted of RNA transcripts. The HTBI primer set served for first-round RT-PCR of the TCR CDR3. TCRdb reprocessed the multiplex PCR reads via MiXCR and lists one record per CDR3 protein. The sample lists under 70,000 distinct CDR3 sequences; about 53% were seen once. The sample was blood. This TCR came from a woman aged 60 to 75 with Graves' ophthalmopathy.

CDR3 loop: CSAGARGKRSYNSPLHF. In DNA form, the CDR3 reads TGCAGTGCGGGGGCCCGGGGTAAACGATCCTATAATTCACCCCTCCACTTT. The gene calls are TRBV20-1 and TRBJ1-6; the D gene is possibly TRBD1 (6 bases). The CDR3 covers 17 residues. The V and J ends lost 6 bases and 1 base respectively, with 19 bases between them. Germline CDR1 is DFQATT and CDR2 is SNEGSKA (reference sequence).